The source of this TCR beta chain is a study of T cell repertoires in cytomegalovirus infection. As concerns this clonotype: The antigen remains unidentified.

TCRdb independently ran MiXCR on the reads; one entry per CDR3 protein. The sample includes about 890,000 distinct CDR3 sequences, around 32% of them seen just once. This CDR3 contains 16 residues. Germline CDR1 DFQATT, CDR2 SNEGSKA (reference sequence). V was clipped by 0 bases and J by 0 bases, with 11 bases between them. The source of this sequence is a human donor in good health (CMV status not recorded). Some clones in this sample may be carry-over from other donors' samples. The gene calls are TRBV20-1 and TRBJ2-2; D call uncertain. The input for sequencing was cultured CD8+ T cells from PBMCs, taken from culture after CMV antigen stimulation. The CDR3 bases are TGCAGTGCTAGAGATTTTTGGCAGGCGAACACCGGGGAGCTGTTTTTT. Protein product: CSARDFWQANTGELFF.